This TCR beta chain stems from a study of technical replicates of blood from a few donors. Measured with immunoSEQ multiplex PCR; TCRdb has only the in-frame clones, and not every one. Among about 59,000 clones listed, roughly 95% were seen once. Germline CDR1 reads SGHTA; CDR2 reads FQGTGA. The CDR3 has 15 amino acids. Trimming cost V 0 bases and J 6 bases, with 12 bases left between them. The rearrangement uses TRBV7-3 and TRBJ2-1; TRBD1 is a possible D gene (5 bases). Specimen: PBMCs. This TCR derives from a human donor in good health. Some clones in this sample may be carry-over from other donors' samples. CDR3 in amino acids: CASSLTRTSFNEQFF. The CDR3 region has the DNA TGTGCCAGCAGCTTAACCCGGACAAGTTTCAATGAGCAGTTCTTC. The full variable domain, in which reference TRBV7-3 and TRBJ2-1 provide the parts outside the CDR3, is GAGVSQTPSNKVTEKGKYVELRCDPISGHTALYWYRQSLGQGPEFLIYFQGTGAADDSGLPNDRFFAVRPEGSVSTLKIQRTERGDSAVYLCASSLTRTSFNEQFFGPGTRLTVL.